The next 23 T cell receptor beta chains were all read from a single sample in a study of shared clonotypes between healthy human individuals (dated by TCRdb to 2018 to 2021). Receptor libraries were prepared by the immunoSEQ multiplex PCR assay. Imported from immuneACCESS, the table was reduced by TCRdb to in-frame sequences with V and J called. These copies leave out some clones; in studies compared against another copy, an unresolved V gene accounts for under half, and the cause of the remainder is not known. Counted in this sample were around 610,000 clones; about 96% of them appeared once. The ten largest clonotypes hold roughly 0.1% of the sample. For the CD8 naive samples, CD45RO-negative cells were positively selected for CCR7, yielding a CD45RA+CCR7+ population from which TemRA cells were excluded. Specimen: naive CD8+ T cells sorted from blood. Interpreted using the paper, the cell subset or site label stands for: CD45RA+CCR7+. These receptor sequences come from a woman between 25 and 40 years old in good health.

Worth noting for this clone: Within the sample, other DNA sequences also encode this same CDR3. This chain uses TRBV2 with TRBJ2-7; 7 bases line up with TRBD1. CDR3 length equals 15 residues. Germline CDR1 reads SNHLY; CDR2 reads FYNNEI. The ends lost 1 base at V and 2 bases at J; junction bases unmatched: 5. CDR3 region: CASSEGQGSTYEQYF. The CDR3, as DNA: TGTGCCAGCAGTGAAGGACAGGGAAGCACCTACGAGCAGTACTTC.

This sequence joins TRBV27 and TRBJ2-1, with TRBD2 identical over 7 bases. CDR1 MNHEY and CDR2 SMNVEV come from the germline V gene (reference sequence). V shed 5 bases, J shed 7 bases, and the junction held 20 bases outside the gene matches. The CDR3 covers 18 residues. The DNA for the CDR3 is TGTGCCAGCAGTCTCAGAGCCTCTAGCGGAGCTATGGTGAATGAGCAGTTCTTC. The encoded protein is CASSLRASSGAMVNEQFF.

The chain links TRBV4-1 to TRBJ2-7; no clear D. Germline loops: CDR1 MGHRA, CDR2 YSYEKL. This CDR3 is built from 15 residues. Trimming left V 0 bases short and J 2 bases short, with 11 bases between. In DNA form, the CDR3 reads TGCGCCAGCAGCCAAGAATTCGGCACCCCCTACGAGCAGTACTTC. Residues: CASSQEFGTPYEQYF.

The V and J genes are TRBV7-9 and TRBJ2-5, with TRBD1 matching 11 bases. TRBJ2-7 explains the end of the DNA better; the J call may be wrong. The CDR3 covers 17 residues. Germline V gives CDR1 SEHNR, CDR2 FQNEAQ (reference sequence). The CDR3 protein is CASSLVGQGASSYEQYF. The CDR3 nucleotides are TGTGCCAGCAGCTTAGTAGGACAGGGGGCTTCCTCCTACGAGCAGTACTTC.

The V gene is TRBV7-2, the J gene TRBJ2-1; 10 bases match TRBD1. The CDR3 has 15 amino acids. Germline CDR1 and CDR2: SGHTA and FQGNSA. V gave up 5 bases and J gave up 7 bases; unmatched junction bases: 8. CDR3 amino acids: CASSAYRDRGNEQFF. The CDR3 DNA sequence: TGTGCCAGCAGCGCCTACCGGGACAGGGGTAATGAGCAGTTCTTC.

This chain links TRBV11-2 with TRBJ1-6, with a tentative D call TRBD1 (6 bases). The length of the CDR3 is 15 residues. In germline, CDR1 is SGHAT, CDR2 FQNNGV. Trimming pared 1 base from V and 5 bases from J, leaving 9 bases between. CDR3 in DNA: TGTGCCAGCAGCTTAGGGACAGCAAATAATTCACCCCTCCACTTT. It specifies CASSLGTANNSPLHF.

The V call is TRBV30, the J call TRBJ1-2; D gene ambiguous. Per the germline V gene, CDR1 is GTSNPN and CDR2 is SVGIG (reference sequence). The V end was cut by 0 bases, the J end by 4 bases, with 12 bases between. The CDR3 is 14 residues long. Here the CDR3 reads CAWSVQIGFYGYTF. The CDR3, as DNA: TGTGCCTGGAGTGTACAAATAGGATTCTATGGCTACACCTTC.

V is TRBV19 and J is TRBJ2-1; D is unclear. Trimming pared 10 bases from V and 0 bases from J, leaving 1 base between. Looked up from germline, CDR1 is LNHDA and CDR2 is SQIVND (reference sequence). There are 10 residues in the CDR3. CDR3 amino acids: CATSYNEQFF. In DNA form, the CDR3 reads TGTGCCACCTCCTACAATGAGCAGTTCTTC.

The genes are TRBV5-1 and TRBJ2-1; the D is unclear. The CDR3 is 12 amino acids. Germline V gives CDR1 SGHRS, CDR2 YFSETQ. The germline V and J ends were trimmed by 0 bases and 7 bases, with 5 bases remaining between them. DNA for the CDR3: TGCGCCAGCAGCTTGGGTTGGAATGAGCAGTTCTTC. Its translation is CASSLGWNEQFF.

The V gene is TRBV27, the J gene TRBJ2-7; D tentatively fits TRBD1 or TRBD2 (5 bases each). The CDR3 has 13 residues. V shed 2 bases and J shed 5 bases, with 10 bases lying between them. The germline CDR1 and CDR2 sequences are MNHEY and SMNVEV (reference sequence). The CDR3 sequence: CASSLGGTHEQYF. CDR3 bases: TGTGCCAGCAGTTTAGGGGGTACCCACGAGCAGTACTTC.

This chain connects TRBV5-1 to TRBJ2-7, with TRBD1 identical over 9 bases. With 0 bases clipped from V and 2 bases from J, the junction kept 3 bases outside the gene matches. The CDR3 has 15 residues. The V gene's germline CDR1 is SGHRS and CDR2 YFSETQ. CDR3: CASSLDGTGPYEQYF. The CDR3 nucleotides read TGCGCCAGCAGCTTGGATGGGACAGGGCCCTACGAGCAGTACTTC.

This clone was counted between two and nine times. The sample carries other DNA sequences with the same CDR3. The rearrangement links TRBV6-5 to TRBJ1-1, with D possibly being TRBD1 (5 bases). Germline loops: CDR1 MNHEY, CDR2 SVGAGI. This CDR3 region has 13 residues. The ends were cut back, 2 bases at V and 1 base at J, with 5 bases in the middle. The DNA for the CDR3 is TGTGCCAGCAGTTACGGGGGGAACACTGAAGCTTTCTTT. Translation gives CASSYGGNTEAFF.

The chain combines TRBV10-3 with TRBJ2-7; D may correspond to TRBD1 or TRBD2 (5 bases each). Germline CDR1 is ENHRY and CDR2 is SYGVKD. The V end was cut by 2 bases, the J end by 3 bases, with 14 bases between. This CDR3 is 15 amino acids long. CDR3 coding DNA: TGTGCCATCAGTGAGCCGGAATCTGGGGGCTACGAGCAGTACTTC. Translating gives CAISEPESGGYEQYF.

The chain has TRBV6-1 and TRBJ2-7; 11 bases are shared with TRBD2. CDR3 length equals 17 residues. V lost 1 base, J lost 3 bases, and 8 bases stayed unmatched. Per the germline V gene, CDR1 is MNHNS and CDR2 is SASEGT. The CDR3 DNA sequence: TGTGCCAGCAGTGAAGTCCTAGCGGGAGGTGGTAGCTACGAGCAGTACTTC. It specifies CASSEVLAGGGSYEQYF.

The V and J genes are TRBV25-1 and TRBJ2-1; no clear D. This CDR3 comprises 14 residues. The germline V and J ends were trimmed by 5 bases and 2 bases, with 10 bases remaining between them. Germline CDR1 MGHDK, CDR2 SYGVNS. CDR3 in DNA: TGTGCCAGCAGTATAAGTCTGACCTACAATGAGCAGTTCTTC. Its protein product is CASSISLTYNEQFF.

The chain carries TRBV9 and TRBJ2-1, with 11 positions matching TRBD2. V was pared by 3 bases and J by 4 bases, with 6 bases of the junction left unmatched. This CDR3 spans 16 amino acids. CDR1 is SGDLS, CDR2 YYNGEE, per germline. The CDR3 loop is CASSGLAGGVYNEQFF. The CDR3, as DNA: TGTGCCAGCAGCGGTCTAGCGGGAGGAGTTTACAATGAGCAGTTCTTC. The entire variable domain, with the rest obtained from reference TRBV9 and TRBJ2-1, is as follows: DSGVTQTPKHLITATGQRVTLRCSPRSGDLSVYWYQQSLDQGLQFLIQYYNGEERAKGNILERFSAQQFPDLHSELNLSSLELGDSALYFCASSGLAGGVYNEQFFGPGTRLTVL.

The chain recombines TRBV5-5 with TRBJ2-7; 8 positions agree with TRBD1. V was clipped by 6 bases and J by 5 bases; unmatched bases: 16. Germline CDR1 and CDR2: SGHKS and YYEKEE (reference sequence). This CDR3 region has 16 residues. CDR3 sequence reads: CASTSYVGQGRHEQYF. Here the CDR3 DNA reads TGTGCCAGCACCTCTTACGTAGGACAGGGCCGCCACGAGCAGTACTTC.

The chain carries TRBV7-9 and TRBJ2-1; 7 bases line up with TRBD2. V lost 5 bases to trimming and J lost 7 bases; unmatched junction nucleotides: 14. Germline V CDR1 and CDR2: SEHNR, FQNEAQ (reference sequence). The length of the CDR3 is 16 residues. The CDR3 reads CASSRLGLGYGNEQFF. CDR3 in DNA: TGTGCCAGCAGCCGTTTAGGACTAGGTTATGGAAATGAGCAGTTCTTC.

In DNA, the CDR3 is TGTGCCAGCAGCGCGGACAGGGATGGTCAGCCCCAGCATTTT. The encoded protein is CASSADRDGQPQHF. The rearrangement uses TRBV7-9 and TRBJ1-5; 8 nucleotides line up with TRBD1. V lost 5 bases to trimming and J lost 6 bases; unmatched junction nucleotides: 6. Germline CDR1 SEHNR, CDR2 FQNEAQ (reference sequence). This CDR3 has 14 amino acids.

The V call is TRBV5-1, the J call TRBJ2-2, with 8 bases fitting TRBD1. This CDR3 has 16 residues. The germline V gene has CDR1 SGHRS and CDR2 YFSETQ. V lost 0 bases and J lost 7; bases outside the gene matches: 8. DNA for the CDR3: TGCGCCAGCAGCTTGGAAGGACAGGGATCGGGCGGGGAGCTGTTTTTT. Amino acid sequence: CASSLEGQGSGGELFF.

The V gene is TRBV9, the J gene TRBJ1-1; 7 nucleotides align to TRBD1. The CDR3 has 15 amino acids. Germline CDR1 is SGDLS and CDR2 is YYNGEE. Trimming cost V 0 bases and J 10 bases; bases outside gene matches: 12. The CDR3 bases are TGTGCCAGCAGCGTAGAGGGGACAGCTGTTGGCGGAGCTTTCTTT. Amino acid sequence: CASSVEGTAVGGAFF.

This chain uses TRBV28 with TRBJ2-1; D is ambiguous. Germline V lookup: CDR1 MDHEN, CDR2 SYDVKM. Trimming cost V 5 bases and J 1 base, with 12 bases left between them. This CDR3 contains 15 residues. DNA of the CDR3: TGTGCCAGCAGTACCTACTACCCATCCTACAATGAGCAGTTCTTC. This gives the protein CASSTYYPSYNEQFF.

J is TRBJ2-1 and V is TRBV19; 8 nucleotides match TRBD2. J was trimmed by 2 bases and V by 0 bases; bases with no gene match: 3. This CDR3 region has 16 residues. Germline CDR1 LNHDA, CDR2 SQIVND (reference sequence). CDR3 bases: TGTGCCAGTAGTATAGATCGGGAGGGACCCTACAATGAGCAGTTCTTC. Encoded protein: CASSIDREGPYNEQFF. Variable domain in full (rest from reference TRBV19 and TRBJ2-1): DGGITQSPKYLFRKEGQNVTLSCEQNLNHDAMYWYRQDPGQGLRLIYYSQIVNDFQKGDIAEGYSVSREKKESFPLTVTSAQKNPTAFYLCASSIDREGPYNEQFFGPGTRLTVL.